The clone carrying this T cell receptor (beta chain) was seen a handful of times. Its target is unknown. This entry belongs to a study of T-cell memory formation after mild COVID-19. Study conclusions and caveats: Clones that contracted clustered mainly in CM and EM if CD4+ and in EMRA if CD8+. The study detected some responding clones in pre-infection memory, suggesting cross-reactive memory joined.

Trimming stripped 5 bases from V and 3 bases from J, with 11 bases between. The CDR3 has 13 residues. CDR1 is SGHTA, CDR2 FQGTGA, per germline. TCRdb reanalysed the 5' RACE reads using MiXCR and keeps one entry per CDR3 protein. The table includes about 320,000 distinct CDR3 sequences, roughly an eighth detected once. Material for sequencing was PBMCs or a T cell subset sorted from them (not recorded which). The J gene is TRBJ2-7, the V gene TRBV7-3; the D is unclear. This TCR derives from a man aged 18 to 29 who had mild COVID-19 (a few samples of this study predate the infection). Cell type and time point are not known. This CDR3 reads CASSLYDFYEQYV. DNA for the CDR3: TGTGCCAGCAGCCTGTATGATTTCTACGAGCAGTACGTC.